The source of this T cell receptor (beta chain) is a study of blood T cell repertoires in COVID-19. As for the study in general: Samples representing acute and convalescent COVID-19 were sourced from the United States, Italy and Spain. The analysed material was cDNA or gDNA that came from T cells, B-cell-depleted T cells, or PBMCs.

The CDR3 has 16 amino acids. Germline CDR1 SGHRS, CDR2 YFSETQ. V trimming: 0 bases; J trimming: 6 bases; junction bases outside the gene matches: 6. Original handling: Reference gene primer amplification gave nucleated cell count estimates. Assay: immunoSEQ multiplex PCR; the TCRdb copy retains only in-frame clones and omits some. That table is the source of V, J and clone size, and D and trimming were worked out from the DNA. The data contain fewer than 400,000 clones, around 83% of them seen just once; the ten biggest clones take up just under 3%. The source material was peripheral blood. V gene TRBV5-1 combines with J gene TRBJ2-2; the match to TRBD1 covers 9 bases. This TCR was sampled from a man aged 25-40 years with active or convalescent COVID-19. The CDR3 DNA is TGCGCCAGCAGCTTGGATCCACAGGGGGCGTCCGGGGAGCTGTTTTTT. It translates to CASSLDPQGASGELFF.